Presented here are 16 T cell receptor beta chains from one specimen sequenced in a study of regulatory T cells in long-lasting Graves disease. The time point here: newly diagnosed GD, antithyroid drugs for less than 3 months. Scientists built the TCR library using RNA that was extracted from PBMCs. iRepertoire HTBI primers and Arm-PCR of CDR3 regions built TCR beta libraries. Each CDR3 protein gets one entry after TCRdb re-called the multiplex PCR reads with MiXCR. The table includes around 500,000 distinct CDR3 sequences, about 13% detected once. The sample was also linked to a second study, of T cells in Graves' hyperthyroidism and ophthalmopathy.

Sequencing was performed on peripheral blood mononuclear cells (PBMCs), taken at new diagnosis, from a patient treated with antithyroid drugs. The origin of the receptors is a man younger than 45 with Graves disease.

This clonotype was found a few times. The chain is built from TRBV29-1 and TRBJ2-1, with 8 bases aligning to TRBD2. Germline V lookup: CDR1 SQVTM, CDR2 ANQGSEA. V shed 7 bases, J shed 9 bases, and the junction held 11 bases outside the gene matches. The CDR3 contains 13 residues. DNA for the CDR3: TGCAGCGGACATCGGGGGGGGGGGGGTGAGCAGTTCTTC. Protein: CSGHRGGGGEQFF.

This clonotype was seen more than once but under ten times. The rearrangement joins TRBV5-1 to TRBJ2-7; possibly TRBD2 for D (6 bases). The V gene's germline CDR1 is SGHRS and CDR2 YFSETQ. This CDR3 region has 15 residues. V lost 0 bases, J lost 1 base, and 11 bases lay in between. CDR3 in DNA: TGCGCCAGCAGCTTGGGGCTCCGGGGGTCCTACGAGCAGTACTTC. This encodes CASSLGLRGSYEQYF.

This clonotype was observed at least ten times. The chain recombines TRBV11-1 with TRBJ1-3, with D uncertain. Germline-derived CDR1 and CDR2 are SGHAT and FQDESV (reference sequence). The V and J ends lost 6 bases and 0 bases respectively, with 12 bases between them. CDR3 size: 15 residues. The CDR3 protein is CASSLNAISGNTIYF. The CDR3 region has the DNA TGTGCCAGCAGTTTGAACGCCATCTCTGGAAACACCATATATTTT.

This clonotype was counted only a few times. The chain recombines TRBV7-9 with TRBJ2-1; possible D gene TRBD2, 6 bases. The CDR3 sequence is 16 residues long. Trimming shortened V by 2 bases and J by 0 bases, and 11 bases separated the two germline ends. Germline V gives CDR1 SEHNR, CDR2 FQNEAQ (reference sequence). The CDR3 nucleotides are TGTGCCAGCAGCTTATATGTCGGGAGCTCCTACAATGAGCAGTTCTTC. Translating it yields CASSLYVGSSYNEQFF.

This clonotype was seen ten or more times. The chain uses TRBV5-1 and TRBJ1-4; D possibly corresponds to TRBD1 (5 bases). The germline V gene encodes CDR1 SGHRS and CDR2 YFSETQ. CDR3 length equals 16 residues. Trimming took 4 bases from V and 4 from J, leaving 17 bases between them. The CDR3 region is CASSPRGLALNEKLFF. CDR3 nucleotides: TGCGCCAGCAGCCCCCGGGGCTTGGCACTTAATGAAAAACTGTTTTTT.

Many counts were recorded for this clonotype. The chain recombines TRBV12-3 or TRBV12-4 with TRBJ2-5; the match to TRBD2 covers 9 bases. Unmatched junction bases numbered 4, after V lost 1 base and J lost 4 bases. This CDR3 is 15 amino acids long. DNA of the CDR3: TGTGCCAGCAGTTTAGGTAGCGGGAGCGGAGAGACCCAGTACTTC. As protein: CASSLGSGSGETQYF.

This clonotype was counted a few times. The chain combines TRBV6-1 with TRBJ2-7; D not resolved. V dropped 7 bases and J dropped 3 bases, with 16 bases sitting between them. Germline CDR1 is MNHNS and CDR2 is SASEGT. This CDR3 contains 14 residues. CDR3 nucleotides: TGTGCCAGCATGAGTCTTAAGGGAAGCTACGAGCAGTACTTC. Its translation: CASMSLKGSYEQYF.

The chain has TRBV5-5 and TRBJ2-7; TRBD1 agrees at 9 bases. CDR3 length: 15 amino acids. Germline CDR1 is SGHKS and CDR2 is YYEKEE (reference sequence). V was clipped by 0 bases and J by 3 bases; unmatched bases: 4. The CDR3 bases are TGTGCCAGCAGCTTGGGACAGGGGGTAAACTACGAGCAGTACTTC. Amino acid sequence: CASSLGQGVNYEQYF. The full variable domain, rest sourced from reference TRBV5-5 and TRBJ2-7, is DAGVTQSPTHLIKTRGQQVTLRCSPISGHKSVSWYQQVLGQGPQFIFQYYEKEERGRGNFPDRFSARQFPNYSSELNVNALLLGDSALYLCASSLGQGVNYEQYFGPGTRLTVT.

The chain has TRBV27 and TRBJ1-5, with D perhaps matching TRBD1 (5 bases). Germline loops: CDR1 MNHEY, CDR2 SMNVEV (reference sequence). The CDR3 has 16 amino acids. V was trimmed by 1 base and J by 0 bases, leaving 10 bases between them. The CDR3: CASSLWGSNSNQPQHF. CDR3 in DNA: TGTGCCAGCAGTTTATGGGGGTCGAATAGCAATCAGCCCCAGCATTTT.

This clonotype was found many times. This chain uses TRBV2 with TRBJ2-5, with 12 bases fitting TRBD2. Germline values: CDR1 SNHLY, CDR2 FYNNEI. The CDR3 extends over 16 amino acids. Trimming at V came to 8 bases and at J to 4 bases, leaving 11 bases not matched to a gene. The CDR3 sequence is CASGGTSGLAGETQYF. CDR3 DNA: TGTGCCAGCGGCGGGACATCGGGACTAGCGGGAGAGACCCAGTACTTC. Based on the CDR3 plus reference TRBV2 and TRBJ2-5, the full variable domain is EPEVTQTPSHQVTQMGQEVILRCVPISNHLYFYWYRQILGQKVEFLVSFYNNEISEKSEIFDDQFSVERPDGSNFTLKIRSTKLEDSAMYFCASGGTSGLAGETQYFGPGTRLLVL.

This sequence joins TRBV20-1 and TRBJ2-6; D may be TRBD2 (5 bases). V was trimmed by 5 bases and J by 0 bases, leaving 8 bases between them. CDR1 is DFQATT and CDR2 is SNEGSKA in the germline V gene (reference sequence). The CDR3 spans 14 residues. The CDR3 nucleotides are TGCAGTGCTGTCGCGGGCTCTGGGGCCAACGTCCTGACTTTC. It codes for CSAVAGSGANVLTF.

The rearrangement uses TRBV12-3 or TRBV12-4 and TRBJ2-1, with 7 bases matching TRBD2. V dropped 1 base and J dropped 0; count of bases not matched to a gene: 3. The CDR3 spans 16 residues. CDR3 loop: CASSLERGSSYNEQFF. CDR3 in DNA: TGTGCCAGCAGTTTAGAGCGCGGGAGCTCCTACAATGAGCAGTTCTTC.

This clonotype was seen repeatedly, ten times or more. V usage is TRBV12-3 or TRBV12-4 and J usage is TRBJ2-3; D possibly corresponds to TRBD2 (5 bases). The V gene lost 3 bases and the J gene lost 8 bases, with 15 bases spanning the gap. The CDR3 totals 14 residues. The CDR3 region is CASSFRRPEGTQYF. The CDR3 coding sequence is TGTGCCAGCAGTTTTCGAAGGCCCGAGGGTACGCAGTATTTT.

This clonotype showed up just a few times. The rearrangement links TRBV11-2 to TRBJ1-1, with unresolved D. Trimming left V 2 bases short and J 2 bases short, with 9 bases between. The CDR3 spans 14 residues. CDR1 SGHAT and CDR2 FQNNGV come from the germline V gene. This chain's CDR3 is CASSLNGPNTEAFF. Here the CDR3 DNA reads TGTGCCAGCAGCTTAAACGGTCCCAACACTGAAGCTTTCTTT.

This clonotype was seen ten or more times. This sequence joins TRBV20-1 and TRBJ2-1, with 7 bases fitting TRBD2. CDR3 length equals 13 residues. The germline gives CDR1 DFQATT, CDR2 SNEGSKA (reference sequence). The ends lost 6 bases at V and 8 bases at J; junction bases unmatched: 10. In DNA, the CDR3 is TGCAGTGCCGCTACGACTAGCACCGATGAGCAGTTCTTC. Translating it yields CSAATTSTDEQFF.

This clonotype was seen at least ten times. This chain uses TRBV24-1 with TRBJ2-7; 10 bases line up with TRBD2. Germline V gives CDR1 KGHDR, CDR2 SFDVKD. V lost 3 bases to trimming and J lost 0 bases; unmatched junction nucleotides: 1. The CDR3 loop spans 15 amino acids. This chain's CDR3 is CATSDTSGDSYEQYF. CDR3 DNA: TGTGCCACCAGTGATACTAGCGGGGACTCCTACGAGCAGTACTTC.